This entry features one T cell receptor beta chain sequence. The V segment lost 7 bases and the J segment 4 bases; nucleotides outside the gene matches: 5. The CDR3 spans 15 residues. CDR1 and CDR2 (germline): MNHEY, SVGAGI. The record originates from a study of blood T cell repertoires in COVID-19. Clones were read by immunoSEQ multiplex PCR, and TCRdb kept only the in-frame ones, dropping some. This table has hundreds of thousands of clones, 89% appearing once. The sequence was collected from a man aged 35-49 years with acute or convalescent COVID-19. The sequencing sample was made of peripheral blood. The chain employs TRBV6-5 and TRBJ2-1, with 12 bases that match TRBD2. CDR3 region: CASIPTSGSYNEQFF. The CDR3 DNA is TGTGCCAGCATTCCGACTAGCGGGAGTTACAATGAGCAGTTCTTC.